The following is a T cell receptor (beta chain) sequence with its context. Its antigen is still unknown. This specimen belongs to a study of CD8 T cells in Susac syndrome. Germline loops: CDR1 KGHSH, CDR2 LQKENI. V shed 3 bases and J shed 7 bases, with 12 bases lying between them. This CDR3 is built from 13 residues. Reverse transcription used roughly 0.45 to 1 ug RNA and random hexamers. Multiplex immunoSEQ PCR targeted 54 Vbeta and 13 Jbeta TCR beta segments. TCRdb fed the immunoSEQ multiplex PCR reads into MiXCR, producing one record per CDR3 protein. The sample consists of about 190,000 distinct CDR3 sequences, approximately 95% of them appearing once. Study findings and constraints: Regarding the TCR sequencing and HLA analysis, the study admitted that a relatively small number of individuals were involved.

Negative isolation was applied to CD8+ and CD4+ T cells, and FACS enrichment was applied to TEMRA cells. The material sequenced was CD4+ T cells from PBMCs. This clonotype was obtained from a human donor with Susac syndrome. This chain connects TRBV18 to TRBJ1-2; no definite D call. As DNA, the CDR3 is TGTGCCAGCTCACCGGACCTCCCAGGTGGCTACACCTTC. It specifies CASSPDLPGGYTF.